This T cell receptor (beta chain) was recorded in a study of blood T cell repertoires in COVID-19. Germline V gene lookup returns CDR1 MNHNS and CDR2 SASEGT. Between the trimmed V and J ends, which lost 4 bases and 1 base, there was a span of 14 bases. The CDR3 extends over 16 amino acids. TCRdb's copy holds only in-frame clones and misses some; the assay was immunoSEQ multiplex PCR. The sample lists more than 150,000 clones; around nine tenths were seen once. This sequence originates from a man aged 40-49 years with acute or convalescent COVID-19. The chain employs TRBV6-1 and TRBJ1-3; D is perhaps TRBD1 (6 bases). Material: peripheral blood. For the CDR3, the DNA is TGTGCCAGCAGTGGACTAAAAAGGGGGTCTGGAAACACCATATATTTT. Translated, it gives CASSGLKRGSGNTIYF.